This is a list of T cell receptor beta chains from one sample in a study of beta chain features in type 1 diabetes. Generated by immunoSEQ multiplex PCR, the TCRdb table keeps only in-frame clones and is missing some. This table has 500,000 to 800,000 clones, roughly an eighth appearing once. Sequenced input: naive CD4+ T cells from blood. These receptors came from a man aged 25 to 45 with type 1 diabetes. Each CDR3 is given with its conserved first and last residue. The D gene is left open where the match is weak. Clone size appears in some rows only: once, few, many, or a class for an expanded clone.

D: -
size: -
V: TRBV4-3
J: TRBJ1-5
CDR3: CASSQETSHSNQPQHF
DNA: TGCGCCAGCAGCCAAGAAACATCCCATAGCAATCAGCCCCAGCATTTT

D: -
size: -
V: TRBV28
J: TRBJ2-6
CDR3: CASSFGGTGANVLTF
DNA: TGTGCCAGCAGTTTCGGGGGTACTGGGGCCAACGTCCTGACTTTC

D: -
size: -
V: TRBV7-9
J: TRBJ2-5
CDR3: CASSSVGGETQYF
DNA: TGTGCCAGCAGCTCCGTGGGGGGAGAGACCCAGTACTTC

D: -
size: few
V: TRBV11-3
J: TRBJ1-1
CDR3: CASSLGVGTEAFF
DNA: TGTGCCAGCAGCTTAGGAGTCGGCACTGAAGCTTTCTTT

D: TRBD1
size: -
V: TRBV10-3
J: TRBJ1-5
CDR3: CATSGWDRGNQPQHF
DNA: TGTGCCACCTCAGGCTGGGACAGGGGCAATCAGCCCCAGCATTTT

D: -
size: few
V: TRBV19
J: TRBJ2-1
CDR3: CASSKNSAGNEQFF
DNA: TGTGCCAGTAGCAAAAATTCGGCGGGCAATGAGCAGTTCTTC

D: -
size: -
V: TRBV4-3
J: TRBJ2-5
CDR3: CASSQGDTRGWETQYF
DNA: TGCGCCAGCAGCCAAGGGGACACCCGAGGATGGGAGACCCAGTACTTC

D: -
size: few
V: TRBV29-1
J: TRBJ2-3
CDR3: CSVEDGQGIDTQYF
DNA: TGCAGCGTTGAAGATGGGCAGGGGATAGATACGCAGTATTTT

D: TRBD1
size: -
V: TRBV4-3
J: TRBJ1-1
CDR3: CASSQEDRRGTEAFF
DNA: TGCGCCAGCAGCCAGGAGGACAGGAGGGGAACTGAAGCTTTCTTT

D: -
size: -
V: TRBV4-3
J: TRBJ1-1
CDR3: CASSLLGAGTEAFF
DNA: TGCGCCAGCAGCCTACTGGGTGCCGGGACTGAAGCTTTCTTT

D: -
size: -
V: TRBV5-1
J: TRBJ2-1
CDR3: CASRIRVGLVEQFF
DNA: TGCGCCAGCAGAATACGGGTTGGCCTCGTTGAGCAGTTCTTC

D: -
size: few
V: TRBV5-1
J: TRBJ2-3
CDR3: CASSLVVDSDTQYF
DNA: TGCGCCAGCAGCCTTGTGGTGGATTCAGATACGCAGTATTTT

D: -
size: few
V: TRBV20-1
J: TRBJ2-5
CDR3: CSARSGETQYF
DNA: TGCAGTGCCAGGAGTGGAGAGACCCAGTACTTC

D: -
size: -
V: TRBV6-4
J: TRBJ1-1
CDR3: CASSDGGLTEAFF
DNA: TGTGCCAGCAGTGACGGGGGGCTGACTGAAGCTTTCTTT

D: -
size: -
V: TRBV5-1
J: TRBJ1-2
CDR3: CASSEGGVPNYGYTF
DNA: TGCGCCAGCAGCGAAGGGGGAGTACCTAACTATGGCTACACCTTC

D: -
size: few
V: TRBV5-6
J: TRBJ2-3
CDR3: CASSASNTQYF
DNA: TGTGCCAGCAGCGCCTCAAATACGCAGTATTTT

D: TRBD1
size: -
V: TRBV7-2
J: TRBJ2-7
CDR3: CASSFDRGVYEQYF
DNA: TGTGCCAGCAGCTTTGACAGGGGAGTGTACGAGCAGTACTTC

D: -
size: -
V: TRBV11-2
J: TRBJ2-7
CDR3: CASSWTTTSSYEQYF
DNA: TGTGCCAGCAGCTGGACTACAACTAGCTCCTACGAGCAGTACTTC

D: -
size: -
V: TRBV7-9
J: TRBJ2-1
CDR3: CASSGLGGSYNEQFF
DNA: TGTGCCAGCTCAGGCCTGGGCGGCTCCTACAATGAGCAGTTCTTC

D: -
size: -
V: TRBV4-3
J: TRBJ1-1
CDR3: CASSQGGGWVNTEAFF
DNA: TGCGCCAGCAGCCAAGGCGGGGGCTGGGTGAACACTGAAGCTTTCTTT

D: -
size: few
V: TRBV27
J: TRBJ1-5
CDR3: CASSLTVRNQPQHF
DNA: TGTGCCAGCAGTTTGACAGTGCGCAATCAGCCCCAGCATTTT

D: -
size: -
V: TRBV9
J: TRBJ2-5
CDR3: CASTETGSKTQYF
DNA: TGTGCCAGCACCGAGACGGGATCGAAGACCCAGTACTTC

D: -
size: -
V: TRBV5-1
J: TRBJ1-2
CDR3: CASSLDGPAVGYTF
DNA: TGCGCCAGCAGCTTGGATGGGCCAGCTGTCGGCTACACCTTC

D: -
size: -
V: TRBV6-6
J: TRBJ2-7
CDR3: CASGNRFDDEQYF
DNA: TGTGCCAGTGGGAATCGGTTTGATGACGAGCAGTACTTC

D: -
size: few
V: TRBV27
J: TRBJ2-4
CDR3: CASSRPVPGRKNIQYF
DNA: TGTGCCAGCAGTCGACCCGTCCCCGGGCGCAAAAACATTCAGTACTTC

D: -
size: few
V: TRBV14
J: TRBJ2-1
CDR3: CASSPREGASNEQFF
DNA: TGTGCCAGCAGCCCCCGGGAGGGGGCGAGCAATGAGCAGTTCTTC

D: -
size: -
V: TRBV5-1
J: TRBJ2-3
CDR3: CASSLDGLSTDTQYF
DNA: TGCGCCAGCAGCTTGGATGGGTTGAGCACAGATACGCAGTATTTT

D: -
size: -
V: TRBV2
J: TRBJ2-3
CDR3: CASSEGTDTQYF
DNA: TGTGCCAGCAGTGAGGGGACAGATACGCAGTATTTT

D: TRBD2
size: few
V: TRBV7-2
J: TRBJ2-7
CDR3: CASSLGPSGLSYEQYF
DNA: TGTGCCAGCAGCTTAGGTCCTAGCGGGTTATCCTACGAGCAGTACTTC

D: TRBD1
size: -
V: TRBV11-2
J: TRBJ2-5
CDR3: CASSLGEGQGYF
DNA: TGTGCCAGCAGCTTAGGGGAGGGACAGGGGTACTTC

D: -
size: few
V: TRBV27
J: TRBJ1-6
CDR3: CASSQQPIANYNSPLHF
DNA: TGTGCCAGCAGTCAGCAGCCAATTGCCAACTATAATTCACCCCTCCACTTT

D: -
size: -
V: TRBV4-2
J: TRBJ2-4
CDR3: CASSQKGGADGRNIQYF
DNA: TGTGCCAGCAGCCAAAAGGGCGGCGCCGATGGTAGAAACATTCAGTACTTC

D: TRBD1
size: few
V: TRBV6-6
J: TRBJ1-2
CDR3: CASIDRELGGYTF
DNA: TGTGCCAGCATTGACAGGGAATTGGGTGGCTACACCTTC

D: TRBD1
size: few
V: TRBV4-3
J: TRBJ2-3
CDR3: CASSPLGQGVADTQYF
DNA: TGCGCCAGCAGCCCGTTGGGACAGGGGGTGGCAGATACGCAGTATTTT

D: -
size: few
V: TRBV30
J: TRBJ1-2
CDR3: CAWSVQRIYGYTF
DNA: TGTGCCTGGAGTGTACAGCGAATCTATGGCTACACCTTC

D: -
size: few
V: TRBV18
J: TRBJ2-1
CDR3: CASSPPSGAHYNEQFF
DNA: TGTGCCAGCTCACCACCATCCGGGGCGCACTACAATGAGCAGTTCTTC

D: -
size: -
V: TRBV11-2
J: TRBJ1-5
CDR3: CASSLAGAGQPQHF
DNA: TGTGCCAGCAGCCTAGCGGGGGCCGGGCAGCCCCAGCATTTT

D: TRBD1
size: -
V: TRBV18
J: TRBJ2-7
CDR3: CASSPGSGQGSYEQYF
DNA: TGTGCCAGCTCACCCGGTTCAGGACAGGGGTCCTACGAGCAGTACTTC

D: -
size: -
V: TRBV9
J: TRBJ1-3
CDR3: CASSTRTDSGNTIYF
DNA: TGTGCCAGCAGCACACGGACAGACTCTGGAAACACCATATATTTT

D: -
size: -
V: TRBV28
J: TRBJ1-5
CDR3: CASSFWMDSNQPQHF
DNA: TGTGCCAGCAGTTTTTGGATGGATAGCAATCAGCCCCAGCATTTT

D: -
size: few
V: TRBV6-1
J: TRBJ1-2
CDR3: CASSDSYGYTF
DNA: TGTGCCAGCAGTGATTCTTATGGCTACACCTTC

D: TRBD1
size: few
V: TRBV12-5
J: TRBJ1-2
CDR3: CASGAPRTGDGYTF
DNA: TGTGCTAGTGGTGCCCCTCGGACAGGGGATGGCTACACCTTC

D: TRBD1
size: -
V: TRBV2
J: TRBJ1-1
CDR3: CASSEAGQREAFF
DNA: TGTGCCAGCAGTGAAGCGGGACAGCGTGAAGCTTTCTTT

D: -
size: few
V: TRBV7-3
J: TRBJ1-6
CDR3: CASSTTGYGSPLHF
DNA: TGTGCCAGCAGCACCACAGGGTACGGGTCACCCCTCCACTTT

D: TRBD1
size: once
V: TRBV5-1
J: TRBJ2-6
CDR3: CASSPPGGSGANVLTF
DNA: TGCGCCAGCAGCCCCCCAGGGGGAAGTGGGGCCAACGTCCTGACTTTC

D: TRBD2
size: few
V: TRBV5-4
J: TRBJ2-3
CDR3: CASSSGTSESTDTQYF
DNA: TGTGCCAGCAGCTCCGGGACTAGCGAAAGCACAGATACGCAGTATTTT

D: -
size: -
V: TRBV4-3
J: TRBJ2-7
CDR3: CASSQEGAASNEQYF
DNA: TGCGCCAGCAGCCAAGAAGGGGCAGCCAGCAACGAGCAGTACTTC

D: TRBD1
size: -
V: TRBV29-1
J: TRBJ2-7
CDR3: CSVRSGQGFSYEQYF
DNA: TGCAGCGTTCGTTCGGGACAGGGTTTTTCCTACGAGCAGTACTTC

D: TRBD2
size: -
V: TRBV2
J: TRBJ2-3
CDR3: CASSSGTISADTQYF
DNA: TGTGCCAGCAGTTCCGGGACTATCAGCGCAGATACGCAGTATTTT

D: -
size: once
V: TRBV5-4
J: TRBJ2-7
CDR3: CASSLTPDPEQYF
DNA: TGTGCCAGCAGCTTGACACCTGATCCCGAGCAGTACTTC

D: TRBD2
size: few
V: TRBV7-2
J: TRBJ2-5
CDR3: CASSKGLAGQETQYF
DNA: TGTGCCAGCAGCAAGGGACTAGCGGGCCAAGAGACCCAGTACTTC